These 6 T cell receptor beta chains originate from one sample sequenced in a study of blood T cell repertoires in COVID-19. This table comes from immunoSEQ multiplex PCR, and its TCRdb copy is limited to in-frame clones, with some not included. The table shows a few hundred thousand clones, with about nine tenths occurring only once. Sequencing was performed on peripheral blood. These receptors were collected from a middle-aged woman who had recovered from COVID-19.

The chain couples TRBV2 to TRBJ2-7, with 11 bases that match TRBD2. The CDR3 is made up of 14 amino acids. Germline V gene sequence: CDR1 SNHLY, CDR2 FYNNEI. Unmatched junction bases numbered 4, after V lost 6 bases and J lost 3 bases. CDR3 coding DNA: TGTGCCAGCAGCGCCGGGACTAGCGGCTACGAGCAGTACTTC. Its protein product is CASSAGTSGYEQYF.

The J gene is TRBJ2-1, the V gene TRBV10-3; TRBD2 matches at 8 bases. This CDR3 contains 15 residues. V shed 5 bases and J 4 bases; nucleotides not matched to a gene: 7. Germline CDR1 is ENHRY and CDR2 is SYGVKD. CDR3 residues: CAISRSGSKYNEQFF. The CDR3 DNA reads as TGTGCCATCAGTCGAAGCGGGAGCAAGTACAATGAGCAGTTCTTC.

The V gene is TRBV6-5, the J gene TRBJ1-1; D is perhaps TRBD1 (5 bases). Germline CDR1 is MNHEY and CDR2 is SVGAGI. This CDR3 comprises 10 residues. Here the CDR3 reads CASGHTEAFF. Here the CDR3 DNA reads TGTGCATCAGGGCACACTGAAGCTTTCTTT.

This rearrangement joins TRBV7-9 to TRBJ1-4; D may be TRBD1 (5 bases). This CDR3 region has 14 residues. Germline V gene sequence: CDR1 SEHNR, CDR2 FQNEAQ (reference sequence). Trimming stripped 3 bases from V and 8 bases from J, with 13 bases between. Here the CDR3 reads CASSFGQGEEKLFF. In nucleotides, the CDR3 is TGTGCCAGCAGCTTCGGGCAGGGTGAAGAAAAACTGTTTTTT.

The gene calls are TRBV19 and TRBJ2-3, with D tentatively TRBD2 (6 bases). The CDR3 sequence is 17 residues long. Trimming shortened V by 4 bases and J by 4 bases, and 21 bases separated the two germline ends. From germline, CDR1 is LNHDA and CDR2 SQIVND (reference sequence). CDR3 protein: CASSTRLSAGRPDTQYF. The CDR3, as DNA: TGTGCCAGTAGTACCCGACTTAGCGCGGGGCGCCCAGATACGCAGTATTTT.

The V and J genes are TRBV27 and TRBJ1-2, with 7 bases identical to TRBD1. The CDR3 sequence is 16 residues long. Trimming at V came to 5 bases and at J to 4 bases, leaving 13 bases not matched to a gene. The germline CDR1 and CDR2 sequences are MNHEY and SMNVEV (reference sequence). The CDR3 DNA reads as TGTGCCAGCAGTCTGAAGACAGGGCCCGCAGGCTATGGCTACACCTTC. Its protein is CASSLKTGPAGYGYTF.